The rows below give T cell receptor beta chains drawn from one sample of a study of regulatory T cells in long-lasting Graves disease. Via MiXCR, TCRdb re-called the multiplex PCR reads, giving one row per CDR3 protein. The sample consists of about 210,000 distinct CDR3 sequences, roughly 19% of them appearing once. The sample was also linked to a second study, of T cells in Graves' hyperthyroidism and ophthalmopathy.

This material consisted of peripheral blood mononuclear cells (PBMCs), taken at new diagnosis, from a patient treated with antithyroid drugs. These receptors all come from a woman in her thirties with Graves disease. Each CDR3 is given with its conserved first and last residue. The D gene is left open where the match is weak. Some rows have no size entry. The others give once, few or many, or a class for an expanded clone.

v_call: TRBV20-1; clone_size: many; d_call: .; j_call: TRBJ2-7; cdr3_aa: CSARAGPYEQYF; cdr3_nt: TGCAGTGCTAGAGCCGGTCCCTACGAGCAGTACTTC
v_call: TRBV28; clone_size: .; d_call: .; j_call: TRBJ2-1; cdr3_aa: CASSRGLTNEQFF; cdr3_nt: TGTGCCAGCAGTCGAGGACTTACCAATGAGCAGTTCTTC
v_call: TRBV30; clone_size: many; d_call: .; j_call: TRBJ1-3; cdr3_aa: CAWSVQDTSGNTIYF; cdr3_nt: TGTGCCTGGAGTGTACAGGACACCTCTGGAAACACCATATATTTT
v_call: TRBV5-5; clone_size: .; d_call: .; j_call: TRBJ1-3; cdr3_aa: CASSSGLSPENTIYF; cdr3_nt: TGTGCCAGCAGCTCGGGACTAAGTCCCGAAAACACCATATATTTT
v_call: TRBV18; clone_size: many; d_call: .; j_call: TRBJ1-2; cdr3_aa: CASSPPSLQDYGYTF; cdr3_nt: TGTGCCAGCTCACCACCGTCTTTACAGGACTATGGCTACACCTTC
v_call: TRBV28; clone_size: .; d_call: TRBD1; j_call: TRBJ1-1; cdr3_aa: CASSSDWGQMNTEAFF; cdr3_nt: TGTGCCAGCAGTTCTGACTGGGGACAGATGAACACTGAAGCTTTCTTT
v_call: TRBV7-3; clone_size: many; d_call: .; j_call: TRBJ2-7; cdr3_aa: CASSLVGVGYEQYF; cdr3_nt: TGTGCCAGCAGCTTAGTAGGGGTTGGCTACGAGCAGTACTTC
v_call: TRBV12-3/TRBV12-4; clone_size: many; d_call: .; j_call: TRBJ2-7; cdr3_aa: CASSRGGGWQYF; cdr3_nt: TGTGCCAGCAGCCGGGGCGGTGGTTGGCAGTACTTC
v_call: TRBV5-1; clone_size: .; d_call: TRBD2; j_call: TRBJ2-1; cdr3_aa: CASSLAGTSGSGFPQFF; cdr3_nt: TGCGCCAGCAGCTTGGCCGGGACTAGCGGGTCGGGGTTTCCGCAGTTCTTC
v_call: TRBV11-2; clone_size: .; d_call: .; j_call: TRBJ2-1; cdr3_aa: CASSLEGTSNNEQFF; cdr3_nt: TGTGCCAGCAGCTTAGAAGGGACTTCAAACAATGAGCAGTTCTTC
v_call: TRBV19; clone_size: .; d_call: .; j_call: TRBJ2-1; cdr3_aa: CASSFQGFEQFF; cdr3_nt: TGTGCCAGTAGTTTCCAGGGTTTTGAGCAGTTCTTC